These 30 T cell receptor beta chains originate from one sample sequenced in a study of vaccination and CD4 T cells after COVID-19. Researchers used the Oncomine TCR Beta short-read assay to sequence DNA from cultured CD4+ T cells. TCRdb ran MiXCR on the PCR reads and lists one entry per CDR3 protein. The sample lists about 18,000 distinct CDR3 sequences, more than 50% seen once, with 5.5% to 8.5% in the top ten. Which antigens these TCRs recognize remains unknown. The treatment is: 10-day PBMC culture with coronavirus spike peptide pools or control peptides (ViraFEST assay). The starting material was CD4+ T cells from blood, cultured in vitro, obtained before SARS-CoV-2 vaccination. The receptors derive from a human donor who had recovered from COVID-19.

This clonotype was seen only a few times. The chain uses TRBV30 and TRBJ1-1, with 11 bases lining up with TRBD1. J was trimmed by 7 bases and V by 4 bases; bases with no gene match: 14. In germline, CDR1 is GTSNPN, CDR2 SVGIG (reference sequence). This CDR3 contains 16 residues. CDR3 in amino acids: CAWMNYGTGGSDEAFF. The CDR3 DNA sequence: TGTGCCTGGATGAACTATGGGACAGGGGGATCTGATGAAGCTTTCTTT.

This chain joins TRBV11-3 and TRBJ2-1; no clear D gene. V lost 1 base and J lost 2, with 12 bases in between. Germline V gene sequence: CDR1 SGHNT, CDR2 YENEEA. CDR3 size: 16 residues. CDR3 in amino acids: CASSLVAGGTYNEQFF. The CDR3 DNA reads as TGTGCCAGCAGCTTAGTAGCAGGCGGAACCTACAATGAGCAGTTCTTC.

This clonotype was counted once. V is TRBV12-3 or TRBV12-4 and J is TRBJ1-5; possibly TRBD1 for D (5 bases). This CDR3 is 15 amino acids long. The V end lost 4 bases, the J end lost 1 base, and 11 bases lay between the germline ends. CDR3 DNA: TGTGCCAGCAGTTCTTTCGGGGGGAGCAATCAGCCCCAGCATTTT. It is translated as CASSSFGGSNQPQHF.

This CDR3 reads CASSLASGRFPNIQYF. Written as DNA, the CDR3 is TGTGCCAGCAGCTTAGCGAGCGGGAGATTCCCGAACATTCAGTACTTC. This chain links TRBV7-6 with TRBJ2-4, with 8 bases matching TRBD2. The germline V gene encodes CDR1 SGHVS and CDR2 FNYEAQ. The CDR3 spans 16 residues. Trimming at V came to 0 bases and at J to 7 bases, leaving 8 bases not matched to a gene.

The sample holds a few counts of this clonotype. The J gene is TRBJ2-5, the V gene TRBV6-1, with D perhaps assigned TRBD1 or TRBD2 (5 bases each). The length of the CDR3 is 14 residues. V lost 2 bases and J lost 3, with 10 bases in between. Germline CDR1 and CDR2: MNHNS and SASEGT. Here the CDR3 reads CASSELGREETQYF. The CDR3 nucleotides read TGTGCCAGCAGTGAACTGGGGCGGGAAGAGACCCAGTACTTC.

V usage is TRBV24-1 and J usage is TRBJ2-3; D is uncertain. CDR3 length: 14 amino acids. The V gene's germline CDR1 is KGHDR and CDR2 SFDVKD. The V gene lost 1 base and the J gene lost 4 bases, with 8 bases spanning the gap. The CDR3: CATSDFSRSDTQYF. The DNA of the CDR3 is TGTGCCACCAGTGATTTCTCTAGGTCAGATACGCAGTATTTT.

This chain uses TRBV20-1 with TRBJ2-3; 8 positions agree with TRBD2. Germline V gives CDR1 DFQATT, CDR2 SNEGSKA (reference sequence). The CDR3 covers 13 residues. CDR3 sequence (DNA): TGCATCCCCGCGGGGGGAGTGACAGATACGCAGTATTTT. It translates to CIPAGGVTDTQYF.

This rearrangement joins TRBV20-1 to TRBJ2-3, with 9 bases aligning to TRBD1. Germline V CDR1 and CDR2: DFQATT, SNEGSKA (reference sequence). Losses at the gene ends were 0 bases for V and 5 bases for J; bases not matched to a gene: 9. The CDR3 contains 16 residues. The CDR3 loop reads CSARDENRGQRDTQYF. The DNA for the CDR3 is TGCAGTGCTAGAGATGAGAACAGGGGGCAGAGAGATACGCAGTATTTT.

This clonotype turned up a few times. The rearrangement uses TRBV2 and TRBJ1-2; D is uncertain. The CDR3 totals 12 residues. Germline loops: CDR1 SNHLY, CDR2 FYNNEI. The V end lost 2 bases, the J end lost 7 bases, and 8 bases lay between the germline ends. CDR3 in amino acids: CASSETEGGYTF. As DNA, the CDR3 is TGTGCCAGCAGTGAAACAGAGGGTGGCTACACCTTC.

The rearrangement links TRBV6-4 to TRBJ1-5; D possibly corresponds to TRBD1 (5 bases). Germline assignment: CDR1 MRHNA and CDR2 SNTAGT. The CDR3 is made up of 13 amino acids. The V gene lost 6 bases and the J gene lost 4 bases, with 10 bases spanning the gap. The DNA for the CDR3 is TGTGCCAGCAGGCAGGGCGCTAATCAGCCCCAGCATTTT. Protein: CASRQGANQPQHF.

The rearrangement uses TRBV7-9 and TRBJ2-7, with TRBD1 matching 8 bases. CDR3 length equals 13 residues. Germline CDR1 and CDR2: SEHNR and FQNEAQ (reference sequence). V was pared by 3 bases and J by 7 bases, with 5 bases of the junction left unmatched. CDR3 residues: CASSFPGGREQYF. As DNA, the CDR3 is TGTGCCAGCAGCTTTCCAGGGGGCCGGGAGCAGTACTTC.

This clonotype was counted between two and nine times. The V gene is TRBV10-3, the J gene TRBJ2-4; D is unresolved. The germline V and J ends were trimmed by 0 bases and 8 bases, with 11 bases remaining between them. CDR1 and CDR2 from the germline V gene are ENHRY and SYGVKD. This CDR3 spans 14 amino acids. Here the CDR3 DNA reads TGTGCCATCAGTGAGTCCTTTTCGGCTGACATTCAGTACTTC. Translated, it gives CAISESFSADIQYF.

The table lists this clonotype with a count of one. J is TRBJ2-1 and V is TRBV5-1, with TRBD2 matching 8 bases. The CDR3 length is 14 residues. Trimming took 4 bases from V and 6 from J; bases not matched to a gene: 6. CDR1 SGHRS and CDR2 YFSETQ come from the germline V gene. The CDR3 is CASSPGLAGNEQFF. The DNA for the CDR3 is TGCGCCAGCAGCCCCGGACTAGCCGGCAATGAGCAGTTCTTC.

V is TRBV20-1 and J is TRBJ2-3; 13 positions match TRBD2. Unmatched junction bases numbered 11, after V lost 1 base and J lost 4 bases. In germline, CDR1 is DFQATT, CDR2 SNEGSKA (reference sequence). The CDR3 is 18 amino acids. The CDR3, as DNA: TGCAGTGCTAGAGTTCCTCTCGGACTAGCGGGAGCCTCAGATACGCAGTATTTT. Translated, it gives CSARVPLGLAGASDTQYF.

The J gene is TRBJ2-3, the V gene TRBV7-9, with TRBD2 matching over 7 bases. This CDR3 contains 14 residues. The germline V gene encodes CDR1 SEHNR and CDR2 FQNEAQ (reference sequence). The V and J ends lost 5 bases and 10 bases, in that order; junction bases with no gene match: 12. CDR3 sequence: CASSTPVGAGPQYF. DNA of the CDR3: TGTGCCAGCAGCACTCCGGTGGGAGCGGGGCCGCAGTATTTT.

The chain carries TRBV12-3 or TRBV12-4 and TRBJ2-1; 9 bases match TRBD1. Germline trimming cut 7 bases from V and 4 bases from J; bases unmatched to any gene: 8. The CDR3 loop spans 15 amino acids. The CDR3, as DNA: TGTGCCAGCACTGCGGACAGGGGTAGTTACAATGAGCAGTTCTTC. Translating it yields CASTADRGSYNEQFF.

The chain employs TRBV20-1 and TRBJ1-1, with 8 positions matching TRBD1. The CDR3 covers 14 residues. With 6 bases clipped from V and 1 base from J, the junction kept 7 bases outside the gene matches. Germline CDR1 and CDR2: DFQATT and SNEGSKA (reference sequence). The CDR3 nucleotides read TGCAGTGCCGGCGGAGGACAGGGGAACACTGAAGCTTTCTTT. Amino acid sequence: CSAGGGQGNTEAFF.

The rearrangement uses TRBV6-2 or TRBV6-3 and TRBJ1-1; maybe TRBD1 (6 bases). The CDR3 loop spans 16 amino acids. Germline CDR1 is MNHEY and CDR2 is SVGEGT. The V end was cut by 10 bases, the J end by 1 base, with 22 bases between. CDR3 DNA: TGTGCCACCAACCACCTGGACAGTCTATCGAACACTGAAGCTTTCTTT. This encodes CATNHLDSLSNTEAFF.

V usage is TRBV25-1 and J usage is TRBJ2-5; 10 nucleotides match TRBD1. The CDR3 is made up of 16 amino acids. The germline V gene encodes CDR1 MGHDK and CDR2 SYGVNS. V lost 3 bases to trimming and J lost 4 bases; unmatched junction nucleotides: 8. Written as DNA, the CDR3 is TGTGCCAGCAGTGACTGGGACAGGGGAGCCGTAGAGACCCAGTACTTC. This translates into CASSDWDRGAVETQYF.

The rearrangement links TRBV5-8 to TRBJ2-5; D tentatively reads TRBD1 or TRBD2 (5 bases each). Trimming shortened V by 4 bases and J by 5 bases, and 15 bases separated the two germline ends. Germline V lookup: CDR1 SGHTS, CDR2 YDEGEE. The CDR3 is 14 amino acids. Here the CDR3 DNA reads TGTGCCAGCAGCAGGGCGGTCGGGACGGAGACCCAGTACTTC. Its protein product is CASSRAVGTETQYF. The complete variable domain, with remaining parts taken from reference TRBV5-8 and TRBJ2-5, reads EAGVTQSPTHLIKTRGQQATLRCSPISGHTSVYWYQQALGLGLQFLLWYDEGEERNRGNFPPRFSGRQFPNYSSELNVNALELEDSALYLCASSRAVGTETQYFGPGTRLLVL.

The CDR3 DNA is TGTGCCAGCAGCTTGCACGGGAATCAGCCCCAGCATTTT. It specifies CASSLHGNQPQHF. The chain couples TRBV5-5 to TRBJ1-5; no clear D gene. CDR1 is SGHKS, CDR2 YYEKEE, per germline (reference sequence). V was clipped by 1 base and J by 4 bases, with 6 bases between them. This CDR3 region has 13 residues.

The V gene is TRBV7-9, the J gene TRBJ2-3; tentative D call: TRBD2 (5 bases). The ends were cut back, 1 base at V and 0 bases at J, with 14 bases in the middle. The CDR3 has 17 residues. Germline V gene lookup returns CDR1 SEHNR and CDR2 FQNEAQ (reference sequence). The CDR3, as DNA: TGTGCCAGCAGCTTAGAAGCAGCGGCCTCCAGCACAGATACGCAGTATTTT. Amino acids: CASSLEAAASSTDTQYF.

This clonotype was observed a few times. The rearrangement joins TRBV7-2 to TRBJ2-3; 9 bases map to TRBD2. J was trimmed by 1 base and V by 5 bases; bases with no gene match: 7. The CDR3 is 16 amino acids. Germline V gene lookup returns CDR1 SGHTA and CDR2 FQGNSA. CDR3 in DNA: TGTGCCAGCAGCCCCCGTAGCGGGAGTGGCACAGATACGCAGTATTTT. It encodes CASSPRSGSGTDTQYF.

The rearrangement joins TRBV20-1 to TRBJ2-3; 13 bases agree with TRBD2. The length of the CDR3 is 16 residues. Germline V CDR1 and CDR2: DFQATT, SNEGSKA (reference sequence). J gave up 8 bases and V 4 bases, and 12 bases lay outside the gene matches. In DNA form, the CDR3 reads TGCAGTGCTAACCTATGGACTAGCGGGGGACGCGGTACGCAGTATTTT. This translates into CSANLWTSGGRGTQYF.

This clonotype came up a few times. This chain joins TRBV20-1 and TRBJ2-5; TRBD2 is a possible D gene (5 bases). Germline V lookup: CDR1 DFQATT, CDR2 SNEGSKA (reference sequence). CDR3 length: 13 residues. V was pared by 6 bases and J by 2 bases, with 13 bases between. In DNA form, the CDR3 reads TGCAGTGCGGGCGGGTTTCGTCAAGAGACCCAGTACTTC. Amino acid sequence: CSAGGFRQETQYF.

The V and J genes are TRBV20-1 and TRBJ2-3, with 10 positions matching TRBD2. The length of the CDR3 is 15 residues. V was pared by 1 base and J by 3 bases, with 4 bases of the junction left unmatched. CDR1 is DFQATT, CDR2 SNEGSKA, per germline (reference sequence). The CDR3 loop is CSARVVLAGTDTQYF. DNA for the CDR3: TGCAGTGCTAGAGTTGTACTAGCGGGAACAGATACGCAGTATTTT.

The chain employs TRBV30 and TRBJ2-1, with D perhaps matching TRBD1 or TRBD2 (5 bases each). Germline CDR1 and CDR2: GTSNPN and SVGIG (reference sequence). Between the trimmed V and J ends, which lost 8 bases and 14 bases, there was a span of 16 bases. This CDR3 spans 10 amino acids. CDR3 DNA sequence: TGTGCCGGACTTCAGGGAGCTAAGTTCTTC. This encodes CAGLQGAKFF.

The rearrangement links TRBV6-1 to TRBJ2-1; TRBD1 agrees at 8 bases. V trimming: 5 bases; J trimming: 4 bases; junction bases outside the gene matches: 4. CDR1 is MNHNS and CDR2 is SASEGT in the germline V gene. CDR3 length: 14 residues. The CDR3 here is CASSTGQEYNEQFF. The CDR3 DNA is TGTGCCAGCAGTACGGGACAGGAGTACAATGAGCAGTTCTTC.

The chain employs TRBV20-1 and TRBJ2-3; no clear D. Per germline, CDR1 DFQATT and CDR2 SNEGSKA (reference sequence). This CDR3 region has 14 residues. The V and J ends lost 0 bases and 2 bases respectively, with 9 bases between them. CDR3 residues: CSARDESNTDTQYF. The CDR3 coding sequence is TGCAGTGCTAGAGATGAATCGAACACAGATACGCAGTATTTT.

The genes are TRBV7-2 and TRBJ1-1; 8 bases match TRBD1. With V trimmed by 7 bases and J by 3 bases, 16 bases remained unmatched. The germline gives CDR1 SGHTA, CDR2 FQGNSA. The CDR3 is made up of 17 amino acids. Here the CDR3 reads CASTQRGTGASHTEAFF. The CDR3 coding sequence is TGTGCCAGCACCCAAAGGGGGACAGGTGCGTCCCACACTGAAGCTTTCTTT.